These T cell receptor beta chains were read from a single sample in a study of blood T cell repertoires in COVID-19. The method was immunoSEQ multiplex PCR; TCRdb's version includes in-frame clones alone and lacks a portion of them. The data contain 250,000 to 400,000 clones, roughly 90% of them singletons. Sequenced input: peripheral blood. The receptors were gathered from a woman in her 30s with COVID-19, enrolled during active disease. Both conserved end residues are part of each CDR3. Fields, in order: CDR3 DNA, CDR3 protein, J gene, V gene, D gene, clone size. The D gene is left open where the match is weak. The size of a clone is reported for some rows only, either as once, few or many, or as a class for expanded clones.

TGTGCCAGCAGCAAAGGACAGGAGATGGTTAATCAGCCCCAGCATTTT,CASSKGQEMVNQPQHF,TRBJ1-5,TRBV16,TRBD1,-
TGTGCCACCAGTGATTCCAGAGGAGGGAACACTGAAGCTTTCTTT,CATSDSRGGNTEAFF,TRBJ1-1,TRBV24-1,-,-
TGTGCCAGCAGTGAAAATCGGGGGGGAGGCCGGTACAATCAGCCCCAGCATTTT,CASSENRGGGRYNQPQHF,TRBJ1-5,TRBV6-1,-,few
TGTGCCAGCTCACTGTACAGCACTGAAGCTTTCTTT,CASSLYSTEAFF,TRBJ1-1,TRBV18,-,-
TGTGCCAGCAGTGAACTAGCGGCTAGCACAGATACGCAGTATTTT,CASSELAASTDTQYF,TRBJ2-3,TRBV6-1,TRBD2,-
TGTGCCAGCAGCTTAGTTGGGACTAGCGGGAGAGATGAGCAGTTCTTC,CASSLVGTSGRDEQFF,TRBJ2-1,TRBV11-3,TRBD2,-
TGTGCCAGCAGCTTAGGGGGCCCCCTTGGCTACACCTTC,CASSLGGPLGYTF,TRBJ1-2,TRBV7-2,-,-
TGCGCCAGCAGCTATAGACTAGCGGGGCAATCCACCGGGGAGCTGTTTTTT,CASSYRLAGQSTGELFF,TRBJ2-2,TRBV5-1,TRBD2,-
TGTGCCACCAGGGGAGCAGATACGCAGTATTTT,CATRGADTQYF,TRBJ2-3,TRBV24-1,-,once
TGCGCCAGCAGCTTGGGAGGGAACCAAGAGACCCAGTACTTC,CASSLGGNQETQYF,TRBJ2-5,TRBV5-1,-,-
TGTGCCTGGAGTGTACGCAGGGGTAGCAATCAGCCCCAGCATTTT,CAWSVRRGSNQPQHF,TRBJ1-5,TRBV30,-,once
TGTGCCAGCAGTTACGGGTCCAGGGGGCGGGACACTGAAGCTTTCTTT,CASSYGSRGRDTEAFF,TRBJ1-1,TRBV6-2/TRBV6-3,TRBD1,-
TGTGCCAGCAGCGCACAAACAGGAGGGGTAGAGACCCAGTACTTC,CASSAQTGGVETQYF,TRBJ2-5,TRBV14,-,once
TGTGCCTGGAGTGTAGAGGAGACCCAGTACTTC,CAWSVEETQYF,TRBJ2-5,TRBV30,-,once
TGTGCCAGCAGCCCCCGGGAAGGCTCCTACGAGCAGTACTTC,CASSPREGSYEQYF,TRBJ2-7,TRBV7-9,-,-
TGTGCCAGCAGAGGGGACTCTGGAAACACCATATATTTT,CASRGDSGNTIYF,TRBJ1-3,TRBV11-1,-,-
TGTGCCAGCAGCTCGTCCCAGGGGGCGCGGGGCTACACCTTC,CASSSSQGARGYTF,TRBJ1-2,TRBV13,TRBD1,-
TGTGCCAGCAGCATTGGACAGGCGGCAGGGGAGCTGTTTTTT,CASSIGQAAGELFF,TRBJ2-2,TRBV7-9,TRBD1,once
TGTGCCAGCTCACCCAACAGCCCACTTTCCTACGAGCAGTACTTC,CASSPNSPLSYEQYF,TRBJ2-7,TRBV18,-,-
TGTGCCAGCTCACCAGGGACTAGCGGGTCAGGATCCTACGAGCAGTACTTC,CASSPGTSGSGSYEQYF,TRBJ2-7,TRBV18,TRBD2,-